These T cell receptor beta chains were read from a single sample in a study of T cell responses to AZD1222 COVID-19 vaccine. Produced via immunoSEQ multiplex PCR; TCRdb's table is partial and in-frame only. This sample yields tens of thousands of clones, of which roughly 90% are seen a single time; 2% to 3% belongs to the top ten. The specimen was peripheral blood, collected 28 days after the second AZD1222 dose. The receptors come from an adult who received the AZD1222 COVID-19 vaccine. Both conserved end residues are part of each CDR3. Fields, in order: D gene, V gene, J gene, clone size, CDR3 protein, CDR3 DNA. A D gene is named only where the DNA matches it firmly. Rows give clone size only sometimes, using once, few, many, or a class for an expanded clone.

>.|TRBV7-6|TRBJ1-6|.
CASSRGWGAGQSPLHF
TGTGCCAGCAGCCGGGGTTGGGGCGCAGGCCAGTCACCCCTCCACTTT
>.|TRBV10-2|TRBJ2-1|.
CASSEFLYEQFF
TGCGCCAGCAGTGAGTTCCTGTATGAGCAGTTCTTC
>TRBD1|TRBV14|TRBJ2-5|.
CASSRTGGGETQYF
TGTGCCAGCAGCCGCACAGGGGGAGGAGAGACCCAGTACTTC
>.|TRBV2|TRBJ1-2|.
CASSEAGTAYDDYGYTF
TGTGCCAGCAGTGAAGCAGGGACCGCATATGACGACTATGGCTACACCTTC
>.|TRBV12-2|TRBJ2-1|.
CASRPAVACSYNEQFF
TGTGCAAGTCGCCCGGCGGTAGCGTGCTCCTACAATGAGCAGTTCTTC
>.|TRBV6-5|TRBJ1-1|.
CASTLGTENTEAFF
TGTGCCAGCACCCTAGGGACGGAGAACACTGAAGCTTTCTTT
>.|TRBV21-1|TRBJ2-7|.
CASSKRVEQYF
TGTGCCAGCAGCAAGAGGGTTGAGCAGTACTTC
>.|TRBV2|TRBJ2-7|once
CASSDPGSYEQYF
TGTGCCAGCAGTGATCCGGGCTCCTACGAGCAGTACTTC
>TRBD2|TRBV6-4|TRBJ2-1|once
CASSDRGTSGRNEQFF
TGTGCCAGCAGTGACCGGGGGACTAGCGGGAGGAATGAGCAGTTCTTC
>.|TRBV7-9|TRBJ1-1|.
CASSPGKGLVAEAFF
TGTGCCAGCAGCCCCGGAAAGGGGTTAGTCGCTGAAGCTTTCTTT
>.|TRBV30|TRBJ1-3|once
CAWSRKTNSGNTIYF
TGTGCCTGGAGTCGGAAGACTAACTCTGGAAACACCATATATTTT
>.|TRBV19|TRBJ1-2|.
CASSYKNYGYTF
TGTGCCAGTAGCTATAAAAACTATGGCTACACCTTC
>.|TRBV2|TRBJ1-5|.
CASSEATRDQPQHF
TGTGCCAGCAGTGAAGCGACTCGGGATCAGCCCCAGCATTTT
>.|TRBV5-8|TRBJ2-5|.
CASSLVGVGETQYF
TGTGCCAGCAGCTTGGTAGGGGTGGGCGAGACCCAGTACTTC
>.|TRBV7-2|TRBJ1-2|.
CASSPPGQKSGYGYTF
TGTGCCAGCAGCCCTCCGGGTCAGAAGAGTGGCTATGGCTACACCTTC
>.|TRBV28|TRBJ2-3|few
CASSSRSTTDTQYF
TGTGCCAGCAGTTCCCGCAGCACCACAGATACGCAGTATTTT
>.|TRBV12-5|TRBJ2-7|few
CASGLRHSYEQYF
TGTGCTAGTGGTTTGCGACACTCCTACGAGCAGTACTTC
>.|TRBV3-1/TRBV3-2|TRBJ2-5|.
CASSQAVALGQYF
TGTGCCAGCAGCCAAGCCGTGGCATTAGGGCAGTACTTC
>.|TRBV5-6|TRBJ2-1|.
CASSFSVAYNEQFF
TGTGCCAGCAGCTTTAGCGTAGCCTACAATGAGCAGTTCTTC
>TRBD1|TRBV27|TRBJ2-1|once
CASKILPGQGRNEQFF
TGTGCCAGCAAAATTCTACCGGGACAGGGGAGGAATGAGCAGTTCTTC
>TRBD2|TRBV28|TRBJ2-3|once
CASSSPSTSGSKDTQYF
TGTGCCAGCAGTTCCCCCTCTACTAGCGGGAGTAAAGATACGCAGTATTTT
>TRBD2|TRBV7-9|TRBJ2-7|once
CASSASLREWEQYF
TGTGCCAGCAGCGCTAGCCTGCGGGAGTGGGAGCAGTACTTC
>.|TRBV20-1|TRBJ2-3|few
CSAGFTDTQYF
TGCAGTGCCGGATTCACAGATACGCAGTATTTT
>.|TRBV2|TRBJ1-6|.
CASRAGHPNSPLHF
TGTGCCAGCCGGGCTGGACACCCGAATTCACCCCTCCACTTT
>.|TRBV20-1|TRBJ2-1|.
CSASTPLNNEQFF
TGCAGTGCTAGTACCCCACTGAACAATGAGCAGTTCTTC
>TRBD2|TRBV18|TRBJ2-3|.
CASSPLGPSGATDTQYF
TGTGCCAGCTCACCTTTGGGACCTAGCGGGGCGACAGATACGCAGTATTTT
>.|TRBV18|TRBJ1-1|.
CASSPGMGTEAFF
TGTGCCAGCTCCCCGGGAATGGGGACTGAAGCTTTCTTT
>.|TRBV12-2|TRBJ2-5|.
CASRFRGWVGGPRPQYF
TGTGCAAGTCGCTTCCGAGGTTGGGTTGGGGGCCCGAGACCCCAGTACTTC
>.|TRBV4-2|TRBJ2-3|.
CASSQEPGTARDTQYF
TGTGCCAGCAGCCAAGAGCCAGGGACGGCACGTGATACGCAGTATTTT
>.|TRBV5-1|TRBJ2-1|.
CASSVSGEEHNEQFF
TGCGCCAGCAGCGTCTCGGGGGAGGAACACAATGAGCAGTTCTTC
>TRBD1|TRBV2|TRBJ1-1|.
CASSGWDRTQPEAFF
TGTGCCAGCAGTGGGTGGGACAGGACCCAACCGGAAGCTTTCTTT
>.|TRBV10-3|TRBJ2-1|.
CAISTGPEQFF
TGTGCCATCAGTACCGGACCGGAGCAGTTCTTC
>TRBD2|TRBV27|TRBJ2-1|.
CASSLGASGSSYNEQFF
TGTGCCAGCAGCCTAGGGGCTAGCGGGAGCTCCTACAATGAGCAGTTCTTC
>.|TRBV6-4|TRBJ2-2|.
CASKGPYRTPPGELFF
TGTGCCAGCAAAGGACCCTATAGGACCCCCCCCGGGGAGCTGTTTTTT
>.|TRBV5-6|TRBJ2-7|.
CASSLGVYEQYF
TGTGCCAGCAGCTTGGGGGTCTACGAGCAGTACTTC
>.|TRBV19|TRBJ1-5|few
CASTNGVNQPQHF
TGTGCCAGTACCAATGGGGTTAATCAGCCCCAGCATTTT
>.|TRBV5-4|TRBJ2-5|.
CASSLVGGETQYF
TGTGCCAGCAGCTTGGTCGGTGGGGAGACCCAGTACTTC
>TRBD1|TRBV28|TRBJ2-7|.
CASSSVPGQGGSSYEQYF
TGTGCCAGCAGCTCCGTCCCGGGACAGGGTGGAAGCTCCTACGAGCAGTACTTC
>TRBD1|TRBV5-4|TRBJ2-3|.
CASSLEGASTDTQYF
TGTGCCAGCAGCTTGGAGGGGGCCAGCACAGATACGCAGTATTTT
>.|TRBV7-3|TRBJ2-3|.
CASSLGPGRSDTQYF
TGTGCCAGCAGCTTAGGGCCAGGGAGATCAGATACGCAGTATTTT
>.|TRBV28|TRBJ1-2|.
CASSLWAATHVYYGYTF
TGTGCCAGCAGTTTATGGGCAGCCACTCATGTGTACTATGGCTACACCTTC
>.|TRBV27|TRBJ1-5|.
CASSLWYSNQPQHF
TGTGCCAGCAGTTTATGGTACAGCAATCAGCCCCAGCATTTT
>.|TRBV25-1|TRBJ2-1|.
CASSGLAGRIYNEQFF
TGTGCCAGCAGTGGTCTGGCGGGAAGGATATACAATGAGCAGTTCTTC
>.|TRBV18|TRBJ2-7|.
CASSPGLSYEQYF
TGTGCCAGCTCCCCGGGACTTTCCTACGAGCAGTACTTC
>TRBD1|TRBV3-1/TRBV3-2|TRBJ2-3|once
CASSQDWARGMDTQYF
TGTGCCAGCAGCCAAGATTGGGCCAGGGGGATGGATACGCAGTATTTT
>.|TRBV28|TRBJ1-4|.
CASSSPGIGKLFF
TGTGCCAGCAGCTCCCCGGGCATAGGAAAACTGTTTTTT
>TRBD1|TRBV7-6|TRBJ1-3|.
CASSPRTGPSGNTIYF
TGTGCCAGCAGCCCTCGGACAGGTCCCTCTGGAAACACCATATATTTT
>TRBD1|TRBV5-1|TRBJ2-5|.
CASTQPGGAETQYF
TGCGCCAGCACCCAGCCAGGGGGCGCGGAGACCCAGTACTTC
>.|TRBV28|TRBJ2-3|.
CASSFQRRGDTQYF
TGTGCCAGCAGTTTCCAGCGGAGGGGAGATACGCAGTATTTT
>TRBD1|TRBV30|TRBJ1-4|.
CAWSVGGQGEKLFF
TGTGCCTGGAGTGTAGGGGGACAGGGGGAAAAACTGTTTTTT
>.|TRBV3-1/TRBV3-2|TRBJ1-5|.
CASSRENQPQHF
TGTGCCAGCAGTCGGGAGAATCAGCCCCAGCATTTT
>.|TRBV28|TRBJ1-1|.
CASSLAGIPSEAFF
TGTGCCAGCTCCCTCGCAGGGATCCCCTCAGAAGCTTTCTTT
>TRBD1|TRBV5-1|TRBJ2-7|.
CASSLDRGRGEQYF
TGCGCCAGCAGCTTGGACAGGGGAAGGGGCGAGCAGTACTTC
>TRBD1|TRBV19|TRBJ2-7|.
CASTSPGTGDEQYF
TGTGCCAGTACCTCCCCCGGGACAGGCGACGAGCAGTACTTC
>.|TRBV18|TRBJ2-2|.
CASSPPATANTGELFF
TGTGCCAGCTCACCACCAGCGACAGCGAACACCGGGGAGCTGTTTTTT